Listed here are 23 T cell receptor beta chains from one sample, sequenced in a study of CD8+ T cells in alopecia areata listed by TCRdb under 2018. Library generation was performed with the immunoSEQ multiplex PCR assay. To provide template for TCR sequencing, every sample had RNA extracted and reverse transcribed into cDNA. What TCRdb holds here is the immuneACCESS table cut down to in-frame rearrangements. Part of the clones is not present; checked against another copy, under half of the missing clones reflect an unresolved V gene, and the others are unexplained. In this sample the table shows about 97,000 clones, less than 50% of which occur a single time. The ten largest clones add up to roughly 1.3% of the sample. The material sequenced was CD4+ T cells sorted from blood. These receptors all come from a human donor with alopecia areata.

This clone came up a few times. CDR3 region: CSTVDSKNIQYF. The CDR3 region has the DNA TGCAGCACAGTGGACAGCAAAAACATTCAGTACTTC. The rearrangement uses TRBV29-1 and TRBJ2-4; tentatively, D is TRBD1 (6 bases). The CDR3 is made up of 12 amino acids. V was cut by 8 bases and J by 3 bases, with 11 bases left in between. Germline loops: CDR1 SQVTM, CDR2 ANQGSEA.

The CDR3 here is CASKTSTGSNYGYTF. As DNA, the CDR3 is TGCGCCAGCAAGACGTCGACAGGATCTAACTATGGCTACACCTTC. The chain has TRBV5-1 and TRBJ1-2; tentative D call: TRBD1 (6 bases). This CDR3 is 15 amino acids long. In germline, CDR1 is SGHRS, CDR2 YFSETQ. The V gene lost 6 bases and the J gene lost 0 bases, with 15 bases spanning the gap.

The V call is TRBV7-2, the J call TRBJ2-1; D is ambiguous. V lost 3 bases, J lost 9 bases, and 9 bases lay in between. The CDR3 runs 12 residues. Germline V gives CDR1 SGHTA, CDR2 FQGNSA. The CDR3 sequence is CASSFPPREQFF. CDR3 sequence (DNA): TGTGCCAGCAGCTTTCCCCCACGTGAGCAGTTCTTC.

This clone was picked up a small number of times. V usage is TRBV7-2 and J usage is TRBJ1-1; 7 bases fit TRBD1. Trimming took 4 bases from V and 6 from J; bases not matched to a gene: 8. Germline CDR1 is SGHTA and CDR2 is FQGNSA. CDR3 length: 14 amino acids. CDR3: CASSSTHRGSEAFF. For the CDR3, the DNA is TGTGCCAGCAGCTCCACTCACAGGGGATCTGAAGCTTTCTTT.

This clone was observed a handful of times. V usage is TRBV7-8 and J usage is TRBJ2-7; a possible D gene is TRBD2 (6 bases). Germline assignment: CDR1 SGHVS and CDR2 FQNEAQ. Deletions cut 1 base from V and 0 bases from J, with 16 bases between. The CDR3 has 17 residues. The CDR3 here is CASSLGLASYPSYEQYF. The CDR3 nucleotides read TGTGCCAGCAGCTTAGGGCTAGCGTCCTACCCCTCCTACGAGCAGTACTTC.

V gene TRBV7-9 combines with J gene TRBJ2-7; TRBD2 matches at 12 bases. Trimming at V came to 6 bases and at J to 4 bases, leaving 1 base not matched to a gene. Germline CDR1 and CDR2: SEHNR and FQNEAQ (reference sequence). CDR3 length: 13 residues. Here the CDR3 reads CASRGLAGYEQYF. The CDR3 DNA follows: TGTGCCAGCAGAGGACTAGCGGGATACGAGCAGTACTTC. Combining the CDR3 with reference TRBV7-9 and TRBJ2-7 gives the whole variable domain DTGVSQNPRHKITKRGQNVTFRCDPISEHNRLYWYRQTLGQGPEFLTYFQNEAQLEKSRLLSDRFSAERPKGSFSTLEIQRTEQGDSAMYLCASRGLAGYEQYFGPGTRLTVT.

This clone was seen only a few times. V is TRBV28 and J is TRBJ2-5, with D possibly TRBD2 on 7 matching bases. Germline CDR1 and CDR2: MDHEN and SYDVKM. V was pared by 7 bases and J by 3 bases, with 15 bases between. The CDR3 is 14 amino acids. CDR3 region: CASNRGGAKETQYF. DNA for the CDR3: TGTGCCAGCAATAGGGGGGGAGCCAAAGAGACCCAGTACTTC.

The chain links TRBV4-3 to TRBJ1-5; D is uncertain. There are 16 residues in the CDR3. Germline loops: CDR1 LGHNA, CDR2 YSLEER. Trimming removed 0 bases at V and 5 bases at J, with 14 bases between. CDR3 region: CASSQDRRTGHQPQHF. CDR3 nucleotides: TGCGCCAGCAGCCAAGATCGAAGAACCGGCCATCAGCCCCAGCATTTT.

CDR3 amino acids: CASSAWGQGNQPQHF. Written as DNA, the CDR3 is TGTGCCAGCAGCGCCTGGGGACAGGGCAATCAGCCCCAGCATTTT. The V call is TRBV28, the J call TRBJ1-5; 8 bases line up with TRBD1. Germline CDR1 is MDHEN and CDR2 is SYDVKM. Trimming at V came to 6 bases and at J to 2 bases, leaving 6 bases not matched to a gene. CDR3 length: 15 residues.

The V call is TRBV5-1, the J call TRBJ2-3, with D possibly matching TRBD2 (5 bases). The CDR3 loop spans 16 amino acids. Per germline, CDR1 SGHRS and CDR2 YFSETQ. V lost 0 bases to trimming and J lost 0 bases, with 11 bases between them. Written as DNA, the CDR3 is TGCGCCAGCAGCTTGGCTGTTAGCGCAAGCACAGATACGCAGTATTTT. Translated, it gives CASSLAVSASTDTQYF.

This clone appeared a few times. The DNA for the CDR3 is TGTGCCAGCAGCTCTCGCGGGGGGGACACAGATACGCAGTATTTT. As protein: CASSSRGGDTDTQYF. This chain links TRBV7-3 with TRBJ2-3, with TRBD2 matching over 9 bases. The germline gives CDR1 SGHTA, CDR2 FQGTGA. The CDR3 extends over 15 amino acids. J gave up 2 bases and V 4 bases, and 4 bases lay outside the gene matches.

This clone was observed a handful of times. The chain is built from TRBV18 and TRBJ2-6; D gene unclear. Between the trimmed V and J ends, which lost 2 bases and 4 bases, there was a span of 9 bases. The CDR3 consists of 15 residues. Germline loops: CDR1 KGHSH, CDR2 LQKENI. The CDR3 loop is CASSPGPGGANVLTF. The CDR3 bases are TGTGCCAGCTCACCAGGGCCAGGCGGGGCCAACGTCCTGACTTTC.

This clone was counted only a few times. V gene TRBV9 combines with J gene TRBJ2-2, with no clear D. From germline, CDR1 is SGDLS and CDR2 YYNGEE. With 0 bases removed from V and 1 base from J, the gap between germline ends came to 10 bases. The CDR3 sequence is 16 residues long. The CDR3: CASSVGAIENTGELFF. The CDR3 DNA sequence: TGTGCCAGCAGCGTAGGGGCTATAGAGAACACCGGGGAGCTGTTTTTT.

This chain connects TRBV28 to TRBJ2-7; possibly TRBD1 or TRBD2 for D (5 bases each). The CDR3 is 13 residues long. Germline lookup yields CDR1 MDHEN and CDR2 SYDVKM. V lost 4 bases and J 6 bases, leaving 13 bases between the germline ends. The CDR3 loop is CASSSGTFIEQYF. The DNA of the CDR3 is TGTGCCAGCAGTTCTGGGACCTTCATCGAGCAGTACTTC.

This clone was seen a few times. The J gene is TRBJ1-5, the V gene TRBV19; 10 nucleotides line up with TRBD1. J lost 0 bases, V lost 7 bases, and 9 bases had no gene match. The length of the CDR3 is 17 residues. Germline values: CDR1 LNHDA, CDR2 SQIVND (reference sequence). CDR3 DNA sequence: TGTGCCAGTACATCCGGGACAGGGGCGCTTAGCAATCAGCCCCAGCATTTT. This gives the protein CASTSGTGALSNQPQHF.

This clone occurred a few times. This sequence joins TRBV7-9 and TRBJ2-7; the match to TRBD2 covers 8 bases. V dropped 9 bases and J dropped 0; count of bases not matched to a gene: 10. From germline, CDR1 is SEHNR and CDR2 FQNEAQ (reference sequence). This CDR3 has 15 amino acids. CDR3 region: CASMPSGGGSYEQYF. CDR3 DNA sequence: TGTGCCAGTATGCCGAGCGGGGGTGGCTCCTACGAGCAGTACTTC.

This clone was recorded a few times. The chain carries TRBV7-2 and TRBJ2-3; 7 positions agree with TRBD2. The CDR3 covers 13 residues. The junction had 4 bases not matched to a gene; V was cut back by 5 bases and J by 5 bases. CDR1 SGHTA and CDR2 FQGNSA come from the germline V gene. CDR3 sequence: CASSERTRDTQYF. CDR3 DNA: TGTGCCAGCAGCGAACGGACTAGAGATACGCAGTATTTT.

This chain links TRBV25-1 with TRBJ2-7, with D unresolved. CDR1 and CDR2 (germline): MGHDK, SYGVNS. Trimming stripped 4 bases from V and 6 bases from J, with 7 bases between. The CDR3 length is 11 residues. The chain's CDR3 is CASSVGFEQYF. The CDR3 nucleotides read TGTGCCAGCAGTGTGGGGTTCGAGCAGTACTTC.

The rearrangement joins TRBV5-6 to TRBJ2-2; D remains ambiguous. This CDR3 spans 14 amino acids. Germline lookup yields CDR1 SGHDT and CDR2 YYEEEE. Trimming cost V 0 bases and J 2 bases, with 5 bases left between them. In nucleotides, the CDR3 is TGTGCCAGCAGCTTGGAACTCAACACCGGGGAGCTGTTTTTT. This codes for CASSLELNTGELFF.

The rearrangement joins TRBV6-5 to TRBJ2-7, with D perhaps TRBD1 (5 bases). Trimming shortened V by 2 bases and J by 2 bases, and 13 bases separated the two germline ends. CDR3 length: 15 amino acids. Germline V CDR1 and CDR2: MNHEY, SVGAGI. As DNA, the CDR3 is TGTGCCAGCAGTTACAGCAGGGTATCAACCTACGAGCAGTACTTC. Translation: CASSYSRVSTYEQYF.

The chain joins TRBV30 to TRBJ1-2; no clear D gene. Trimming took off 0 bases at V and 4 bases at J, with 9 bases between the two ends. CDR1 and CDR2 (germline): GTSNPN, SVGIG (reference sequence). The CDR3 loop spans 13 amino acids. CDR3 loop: CAWSVPTIYGYTF. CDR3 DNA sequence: TGTGCCTGGAGTGTTCCGACAATCTATGGCTACACCTTC.

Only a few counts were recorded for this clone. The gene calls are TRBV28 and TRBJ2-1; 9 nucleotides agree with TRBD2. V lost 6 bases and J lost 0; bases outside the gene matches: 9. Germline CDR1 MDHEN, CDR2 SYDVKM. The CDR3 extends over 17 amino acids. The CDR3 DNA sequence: TGTGCCAGCAGCGGGACTAGCTTGGGAAGCTCCTACAATGAGCAGTTCTTC. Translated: CASSGTSLGSSYNEQFF.

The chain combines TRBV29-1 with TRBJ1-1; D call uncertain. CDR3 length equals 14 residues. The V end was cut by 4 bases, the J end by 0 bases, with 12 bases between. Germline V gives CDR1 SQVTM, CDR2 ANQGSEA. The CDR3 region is CSVGPRGLNTEAFF. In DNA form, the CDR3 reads TGCAGCGTTGGCCCACGAGGGCTGAACACTGAAGCTTTCTTT.